Listed here are 24 T cell receptor beta chains from one sample, sequenced in a study of T cell responses to AZD1222 COVID-19 vaccine (dated by TCRdb to the early 2020s). Library preparation employed the immunoSEQ multiplex PCR assay. TCRdb provides this immuneACCESS table in a form limited to in-frame rearrangements. Some clones are lacking; in checked studies, under half of them reflect an unresolved V gene, and why the rest are absent is not known. This sample comprises some 120,000 clones, around 89% of them detected only once. The biggest ten clones account for around 10% of the sample. What this sample's time point label stands for: baseline before first vaccination. According to the study, the label for this sample's treatment or condition signals: meningococcal conjugate vaccine given as trial control. This sample comprised peripheral blood, obtained on day 0 of MenACWY control vaccination. Receptor source: an adult in good health.

This chain connects TRBV3-1 (or the pseudogene TRBV3-2) to TRBJ2-5; 12 bases agree with TRBD2. Germline assignment: CDR1 LGHDT and CDR2 YNNKEL (reference sequence). The CDR3 covers 16 residues. J gave up 6 bases and V 4 bases, and 9 bases lay outside the gene matches. The CDR3 bases are TGTGCCAGCAGCCTAGGACTAGCGGGGAGGGAAAAGACCCAGTACTTC. As protein: CASSLGLAGREKTQYF.

This chain uses TRBV5-1 with TRBJ2-3; D gene ambiguous. CDR3 length: 14 residues. CDR1 and CDR2 from the germline V gene are SGHRS and YFSETQ. V gave up 4 bases and J gave up 6 bases, with 15 bases separating them. The DNA for the CDR3 is TGCGCCAGCAGCGGGTTGGGCGGTACCGATACGCAGTATTTT. It codes for CASSGLGGTDTQYF.

The V and J genes are TRBV10-3 and TRBJ2-7, with TRBD2 identical over 11 bases. V lost 8 bases to trimming and J lost 6 bases; unmatched junction nucleotides: 6. The CDR3 has 13 residues. Per germline, CDR1 ENHRY and CDR2 SYGVKD. CDR3 coding DNA: TGTGCCATCTTGGCTAGCGGGAGGAGCGAGCAGTACTTC. It encodes CAILASGRSEQYF.

This clone showed up just once. The CDR3 region has the DNA TGTGCCAGCAGTTTTACCGGGACATACGGCTCTGGGGCCAACGTCCTGACTTTC. This translates into CASSFTGTYGSGANVLTF. The chain is built from TRBV27 and TRBJ2-6, with D tentatively TRBD1 (6 bases). Trimming shortened V by 3 bases and J by 0 bases, and 15 bases separated the two germline ends. The germline gives CDR1 MNHEY, CDR2 SMNVEV (reference sequence). This CDR3 is built from 18 residues.

This chain uses TRBV19 with TRBJ2-7; 7 bases map to TRBD1. The V segment lost 6 bases and the J segment 2 bases; nucleotides outside the gene matches: 7. Germline loops: CDR1 LNHDA, CDR2 SQIVND (reference sequence). The CDR3 covers 14 residues. The DNA for the CDR3 is TGTGCCAGTAGAAGGGGGCAGGGGGCCTACGAGCAGTACTTC. Translating it yields CASRRGQGAYEQYF.

DNA of the CDR3: TGTGCCAGCGGTGGCGGGAGGGTAGCCAAAAACATTCAGTACTTC. Translating gives CASGGGRVAKNIQYF. The chain recombines TRBV28 with TRBJ2-4; 9 nucleotides agree with TRBD2. This CDR3 is 15 amino acids long. V was clipped by 8 bases and J by 0 bases; unmatched bases: 5. CDR1 is MDHEN and CDR2 is SYDVKM in the germline V gene.

The chain has TRBV3-1 (or the pseudogene TRBV3-2) and TRBJ1-2; the D gene is possibly TRBD1 (5 bases). The CDR3 runs 15 residues. Germline CDR1 is LGHDT and CDR2 is YNNKEL (reference sequence). The V end was cut by 0 bases, the J end by 4 bases, with 12 bases between. As DNA, the CDR3 is TGTGCCAGCAGCCAAGAGTCGGCAGGGACCTATGGCTACACCTTC. Its protein is CASSQESAGTYGYTF.

The V gene is TRBV30, the J gene TRBJ2-2; D gene unclear. The CDR3 loop spans 13 amino acids. V was pared by 0 bases and J by 1 base, with 3 bases between. The germline CDR1 and CDR2 sequences are GTSNPN and SVGIG (reference sequence). This CDR3 is CAWSVVNTGELFF. CDR3 bases: TGTGCCTGGAGTGTAGTGAACACCGGGGAGCTGTTTTTT.

The chain is built from TRBV6-6 and TRBJ1-2; D gene ambiguous. Trimming took 2 bases from V and 2 from J, leaving 12 bases between them. The CDR3 has 15 amino acids. Germline V gene data show CDR1 as MNHNY and CDR2 as SVGAGI (reference sequence). Here the CDR3 reads CASSYPGAGNYGYTF. CDR3 coding DNA: TGTGCCAGCAGTTACCCTGGAGCGGGAAACTATGGCTACACCTTC.

The chain recombines TRBV4-1 with TRBJ1-1; D not resolved. CDR1 and CDR2 from the germline V gene are MGHRA and YSYEKL. Between the trimmed V and J ends, which lost 3 bases and 9 bases, there was a span of 11 bases. The CDR3 extends over 12 amino acids. In DNA, the CDR3 is TGCGCCAGCAGCCAGCACACCGAAAAAGCTTTCTTT. Amino acid sequence: CASSQHTEKAFF.

The chain has TRBV5-8 and TRBJ2-1; TRBD2 aligns across 7 bases. CDR1 and CDR2 from the germline V gene are SGHTS and YDEGEE. The V segment lost 4 bases and the J segment 4 bases; nucleotides outside the gene matches: 8. The CDR3 totals 15 residues. The CDR3 spells CASSPGLAAYNEQFF. Here the CDR3 DNA reads TGTGCCAGCAGCCCGGGGCTAGCGGCGTACAATGAGCAGTTCTTC. The full variable domain, rest sourced from reference TRBV5-8 and TRBJ2-1, is EAGVTQSPTHLIKTRGQQATLRCSPISGHTSVYWYQQALGLGLQFLLWYDEGEERNRGNFPPRFSGRQFPNYSSELNVNALELEDSALYLCASSPGLAAYNEQFFGPGTRLTVL.

The genes are TRBV30 and TRBJ2-7, with D possibly being TRBD2 (6 bases). Germline V gives CDR1 GTSNPN, CDR2 SVGIG (reference sequence). Deletions cut 5 bases from V and 4 bases from J, with 12 bases between. The CDR3 contains 12 residues. The CDR3 nucleotides read TGTGCCTGGTCGGGACTTCGGTACGAGCAGTACTTC. Residues: CAWSGLRYEQYF.

The genes are TRBV7-6 and TRBJ2-2; TRBD2 might be the D (7 bases). This CDR3 region has 13 residues. Germline-derived CDR1 and CDR2 are SGHVS and FNYEAQ. Between the trimmed V and J ends, which lost 6 bases and 6 bases, there was a span of 11 bases. CDR3 DNA: TGTGCCAGCAGTCGGGGGGCCCCCGGGGAGCTGTTTTTT. Amino acid sequence: CASSRGAPGELFF.

The chain combines TRBV3-1 (or the pseudogene TRBV3-2) with TRBJ1-1, with TRBD1 matching 10 bases. Germline V gives CDR1 LGHDT, CDR2 YNNKEL (reference sequence). Trimming cost V 4 bases and J 6 bases; bases outside gene matches: 8. This CDR3 region has 15 residues. The CDR3 here is CASSLNLTGGAEAFF. CDR3 DNA sequence: TGTGCCAGCAGCCTTAATCTGACAGGGGGCGCTGAAGCTTTCTTT.

This clone was counted only a few times. This sequence joins TRBV3-1 (or the pseudogene TRBV3-2) and TRBJ2-7; D is perhaps TRBD2 (5 bases). Germline V lookup: CDR1 LGHDT, CDR2 YNNKEL (reference sequence). CDR3 length equals 11 residues. Trimming shortened V by 2 bases and J by 7 bases, and 6 bases separated the two germline ends. The CDR3 DNA reads TGTGCCAGCAGCCAATCGGGGGAGCAGTACTTC. Translated, it gives CASSQSGEQYF.

The chain uses TRBV9 and TRBJ1-2, with D possibly being TRBD1 (6 bases). This CDR3 is 13 amino acids long. In germline, CDR1 is SGDLS, CDR2 YYNGEE. Trimming left V 4 bases short and J 6 bases short, with 13 bases between. The DNA for the CDR3 is TGTGCCAGCAGCTCAATACAGGGAAATGGCTACACCTTC. Encoded protein: CASSSIQGNGYTF.

The genes are TRBV28 and TRBJ2-7; D unresolved. Between the trimmed V and J ends, which lost 5 bases and 3 bases, there was a span of 2 bases. Germline CDR1 reads MDHEN; CDR2 reads SYDVKM. This CDR3 contains 10 residues. CDR3 region: CASSDYEQYF. CDR3 bases: TGTGCCAGCAGTGACTACGAGCAGTACTTC.

The gene calls are TRBV6-2 or TRBV6-3 and TRBJ2-3; possibly TRBD1 for D (6 bases). The CDR3 has 14 amino acids. The ends were cut back, 6 bases at V and 4 bases at J, with 14 bases in the middle. From germline, CDR1 is MNHEY and CDR2 SVGEGT. The CDR3 sequence is CASSSGGEADTQYF. The CDR3 DNA reads as TGTGCCAGCAGCTCTGGGGGCGAGGCAGATACGCAGTATTTT.

The rearrangement uses TRBV5-5 and TRBJ1-2; TRBD1 agrees at 7 bases. CDR3 length: 15 amino acids. Trimming removed 1 base from V and 6 bases from J; junction bases left unmatched: 9. Germline-derived CDR1 and CDR2 are SGHKS and YYEKEE (reference sequence). The CDR3 nucleotides read TGTGCCAGCAGCTTGACGAAGACAGGGCAGAATGGCTACACCTTC. Translating gives CASSLTKTGQNGYTF.

The J gene is TRBJ1-1, the V gene TRBV6-2 or TRBV6-3; TRBD1 matches at 10 bases. The CDR3 covers 15 residues. J was trimmed by 1 base and V by 5 bases; bases with no gene match: 4. Germline V gene sequence: CDR1 MNHEY, CDR2 SVGEGT. The DNA of the CDR3 is TGTGCCAGCAGTCGTCGGACAGGGGGGAACACTGAAGCTTTCTTT. Translating it yields CASSRRTGGNTEAFF.

The V and J genes are TRBV6-4 and TRBJ2-1; D may be TRBD1 (6 bases). Trimming took 2 bases from V and 0 from J, leaving 11 bases between them. CDR1 and CDR2 from the germline V gene are MRHNA and SNTAGT. The CDR3 has 16 amino acids. CDR3 sequence (DNA): TGTGCCAGCAGTGACCGGGACACGCTCTCCTACAATGAGCAGTTCTTC. It yields the protein CASSDRDTLSYNEQFF.

This rearrangement joins TRBV27 to TRBJ2-2, with 10 bases aligning to TRBD2. V trimming: 8 bases; J trimming: 3 bases; junction bases outside the gene matches: 9. This CDR3 has 16 amino acids. The germline CDR1 and CDR2 sequences are MNHEY and SMNVEV (reference sequence). The CDR3 DNA is TGTGCCAGCCGTCAATTAGCGGGAGGTGACACCGGGGAGCTGTTTTTT. Translating it yields CASRQLAGGDTGELFF.

V is TRBV7-9 and J is TRBJ1-1; D gene unclear. In germline, CDR1 is SEHNR, CDR2 FQNEAQ (reference sequence). V was cut by 1 base and J by 0 bases, with 9 bases left in between. This CDR3 is built from 15 residues. The CDR3 DNA sequence: TGTGCCAGCAGCTTAGTTCGGGGAATGAACACTGAAGCTTTCTTT. Its protein is CASSLVRGMNTEAFF.

CDR3 in DNA: TGTGCCAGCAGTACTAGACAGCGGGCTGAAGCTTTCTTT. It yields the protein CASSTRQRAEAFF. The chain uses TRBV12-3 or TRBV12-4 and TRBJ1-1, with D perhaps matching TRBD1 (5 bases). The CDR3 has 13 residues. V was pared by 5 bases and J by 6 bases, with 13 bases between.